Sequencing of this TCR beta chain was carried out in a study of blood T cell repertoires in COVID-19. The wider study: Samples taken during acute and convalescent COVID-19 were collected in the United States, Italy and Spain. Sample material is recorded as cDNA or gDNA derived from T cells, B-cell-depleted T cells, or PBMCs.

The CDR3 is 16 amino acids. From germline, CDR1 is SGHRS and CDR2 YFSETQ. V trimming: 0 bases; J trimming: 2 bases; junction bases outside the gene matches: 6. Source study methods: It was from reference gene primer amplification that nucleated cell counts were estimated. The method was immunoSEQ multiplex PCR; TCRdb's version includes in-frame clones alone and lacks a portion of them. V, J and clone size were drawn from that table, and D and trimming were deduced from the DNA. The sample contains 200,000 to 300,000 clones, 85% to 90% of which appear only once. The J gene is TRBJ2-3, the V gene TRBV5-1; 7 nucleotides line up with TRBD2. The clonotype originates from a woman aged 40 to 50 who had recovered from COVID-19. The sample comprised peripheral blood. CDR3 sequence reads: CASSLAGRTHTDTQYF. CDR3 in DNA: TGCGCCAGCAGCTTGGCCGGGAGGACCCACACAGATACGCAGTATTTT.